These 27 T cell receptor beta chains were sequenced from one sample in a study of cytomegalovirus exposure and HLA in healthy donors. Both 60 Vbeta primers and 13 Jbeta primers went into the PCR. Repertoires were generated with immunoSEQ multiplex PCR, while TCRdb's copy carries only in-frame clones and drops some. The table includes 120,000 to 150,000 clones, around 77% detected once. Material: PBMCs. These TCRs come from a woman aged 40 to 55 in good health and CMV-seropositive.

This rearrangement joins TRBV2 to TRBJ1-2, with 7 bases aligning to TRBD1. The CDR3 consists of 13 residues. V trimming: 2 bases; J trimming: 3 bases; junction bases outside the gene matches: 0. Germline assignment: CDR1 SNHLY and CDR2 FYNNEI. CDR3 residues: CASSETGDYGYTF. CDR3 DNA: TGTGCCAGCAGTGAAACAGGGGACTATGGCTACACCTTC.

V usage is TRBV7-9 and J usage is TRBJ2-5; TRBD1 might be the D (5 bases). The CDR3 has 14 residues. Germline V lookup: CDR1 SEHNR, CDR2 FQNEAQ (reference sequence). With 3 bases removed from V and 1 base from J, the gap between germline ends came to 9 bases. The CDR3: CASSLTEIQETQYF. The CDR3 DNA sequence: TGTGCCAGCAGCTTGACAGAGATCCAAGAGACCCAGTACTTC. Variable domain in full (rest from reference TRBV7-9 and TRBJ2-5): DTGVSQNPRHKITKRGQNVTFRCDPISEHNRLYWYRQTLGQGPEFLTYFQNEAQLEKSRLLSDRFSAERPKGSFSTLEIQRTEQGDSAMYLCASSLTEIQETQYFGPGTRLLVL.

The rearrangement links TRBV28 to TRBJ2-7, with 7 nucleotides matching TRBD1. This CDR3 is 14 amino acids long. Germline V gene data show CDR1 as MDHEN and CDR2 as SYDVKM. Germline trimming cut 6 bases from V and 3 bases from J; bases unmatched to any gene: 8. CDR3 loop: CASRRQGPNYEQYF. The DNA for the CDR3 is TGTGCCAGCAGACGACAGGGCCCTAACTACGAGCAGTACTTC.

This clone was recorded only once. The chain links TRBV5-4 to TRBJ1-1; D is undetermined. V gave up 2 bases and J gave up 0 bases, with 8 bases separating them. Germline V gene lookup returns CDR1 SGHNT and CDR2 YYREEE (reference sequence). CDR3 length equals 14 residues. The CDR3 region is CASSFFSVNTEAFF. CDR3 nucleotides: TGTGCCAGCAGCTTTTTTTCGGTGAACACTGAAGCTTTCTTT. Full variable domain (remainder filled in from reference TRBV5-4 and TRBJ1-1): ETGVTQSPTHLIKTRGQQVTLRCSSQSGHNTVSWYQQALGQGPQFIFQYYREEENGRGNFPPRFSGLQFPNYSSELNVNALELDDSALYLCASSFFSVNTEAFFGQGTRLTVV.

V usage is TRBV6-1 and J usage is TRBJ1-6; the D gene is possibly TRBD1 (6 bases). Germline V gene sequence: CDR1 MNHNS, CDR2 SASEGT. The CDR3 runs 17 residues. V lost 3 bases and J lost 13, with 25 bases in between. CDR3 nucleotides: TGTGCCAGCAGTGACCACATCTACGGGACATCCCCAAGGCCCCTCCACTTT. This encodes CASSDHIYGTSPRPLHF.

This chain links TRBV5-6 with TRBJ2-2, with D unresolved. V lost 6 bases to trimming and J lost 8 bases, with 8 bases between them. The CDR3 runs to 11 residues. CDR1 is SGHDT and CDR2 is YYEEEE in the germline V gene. The CDR3 region has the DNA TGTGCCAGCACCTCGTCGGGGGAGCTGTTTTTT. It translates to CASTSSGELFF.

V and J are TRBV7-3 and TRBJ2-2, with 7 bases aligning to TRBD2. This CDR3 contains 14 residues. Per the germline V gene, CDR1 is SGHTA and CDR2 is FQGTGA. The ends lost 5 bases at V and 7 bases at J; junction bases unmatched: 7. As DNA, the CDR3 is TGTGCCAGCAGCCGGAGCGGGGTAGACGGGGAGCTGTTTTTT. Protein product: CASSRSGVDGELFF.

The J gene is TRBJ1-1, the V gene TRBV6-5, with unresolved D. CDR3 length: 14 residues. V lost 3 bases and J lost 1, with 9 bases in between. The germline V gene has CDR1 MNHEY and CDR2 SVGAGI. CDR3 protein: CASSYLETNTEAFF. DNA for the CDR3: TGTGCCAGCAGTTATCTAGAGACGAACACTGAAGCTTTCTTT.

The chain has TRBV5-3 and TRBJ1-2, with D uncertain. TRBV5-3 is classed as an ORF, of uncertain function. V gave up 3 bases and J gave up 4 bases, with 13 bases separating them. The length of the CDR3 is 14 residues. The CDR3 DNA sequence: TGTGCCAGAAGCTCCCGAGTTAACTTCTATGGCTACACCTTC. Translated, it gives CARSSRVNFYGYTF.

The chain has TRBV5-1 and TRBJ1-5; D unresolved. Germline values: CDR1 SGHRS, CDR2 YFSETQ. This CDR3 region has 15 residues. V lost 6 bases and J 7 bases, leaving 20 bases between the germline ends. The CDR3 reads CASTLDGESGQPQHF. In DNA, the CDR3 is TGCGCCAGCACCCTTGACGGGGAGAGCGGCCAGCCCCAGCATTTT.

The CDR3 DNA reads TGTGCCAGCAGTGCCCAGGGGGGTAGCTCCTACGAGCAGTACTTC. This codes for CASSAQGGSSYEQYF. J is TRBJ2-7 and V is TRBV6-1; D possibly corresponds to TRBD1 (7 bases). CDR3 size: 15 residues. Deletions cut 4 bases from V and 0 bases from J, with 13 bases between. The V gene's germline CDR1 is MNHNS and CDR2 SASEGT.

The chain couples TRBV16 to TRBJ1-4, with D possibly being TRBD1 (5 bases). Germline V CDR1 and CDR2: KGHSY, FQNENV. This CDR3 contains 14 residues. Trimming removed 10 bases from V and 8 bases from J, with 20 bases in between. The CDR3 DNA reads TGTGCCACCTCAAAACGGGACTACGGCGAAAAACTGTTTTTT. Its protein is CATSKRDYGEKLFF. Looking up the rest from reference TRBV16 and TRBJ1-4 gives the full variable domain: GEEVAQTPKHLVRGEGQKAKLYCAPIKGHSYVFWYQQVLKNEFKFLISFQNENVFDETGMPKERFSAKCLPNSPCSLEIQATKLEDSAVYFCATSKRDYGEKLFFGSGTQLSVL.

V usage is TRBV9 and J usage is TRBJ2-3, with TRBD2 matching 7 bases. Germline CDR1 and CDR2: SGDLS and YYNGEE. The CDR3 runs 14 residues. The trim removed 0 bases at V and 4 bases at J, leaving 2 bases unmatched. In DNA, the CDR3 is TGTGCCAGCAGCGTAGCTGGGGGGGCAGATACGCAGTATTTT. Protein sequence: CASSVAGGADTQYF. Together with reference TRBV9 and TRBJ2-3, the CDR3 gives the full variable domain: DSGVTQTPKHLITATGQRVTLRCSPRSGDLSVYWYQQSLDQGLQFLIQYYNGEERAKGNILERFSAQQFPDLHSELNLSSLELGDSALYFCASSVAGGADTQYFGPGTRLTVL.

This chain connects TRBV5-4 to TRBJ2-5; TRBD2 might be the D (6 bases). The ends were cut back, 5 bases at V and 4 bases at J, with 15 bases in the middle. This CDR3 has 14 residues. Germline V gene sequence: CDR1 SGHNT, CDR2 YYREEE (reference sequence). The CDR3: CASRPGGGRETQYF. CDR3 nucleotide sequence: TGTGCCAGCAGACCCGGGGGAGGTCGAGAGACCCAGTACTTC.

The rearrangement links TRBV6-5 to TRBJ1-2; TRBD1 is a possible D gene (5 bases). The CDR3 extends over 15 amino acids. Trimming pared 2 bases from V and 4 bases from J, leaving 14 bases between. Looked up from germline, CDR1 is MNHEY and CDR2 is SVGAGI. As DNA, the CDR3 is TGTGCCAGCAGTTACGACCTCGGGGGATCCTATGGCTACACCTTC. Amino acids: CASSYDLGGSYGYTF.

This chain joins TRBV12-5 and TRBJ2-1; D might be TRBD2 (5 bases). The CDR3 spans 13 residues. The germline gives CDR1 LGHNT, CDR2 FRNRAP. Trimming removed 5 bases from V and 8 bases from J, with 13 bases in between. CDR3 sequence reads: CASGPPIGDEQFF. The CDR3 DNA reads TGTGCTAGTGGTCCCCCCATCGGGGATGAGCAGTTCTTC. Full variable domain (rest looked up from reference TRBV12-5 and TRBJ2-1): DARVTQTPRHKVTEMGQEVTMRCQPILGHNTVFWYRQTMMQGLELLAYFRNRAPLDDSGMPKDRFSAEMPDATLATLKIQPSEPRDSAVYFCASGPPIGDEQFFGPGTRLTVL.

This clone has just one count. The chain links TRBV19 to TRBJ1-1; no definite D call. Germline V gives CDR1 LNHDA, CDR2 SQIVND (reference sequence). There are 13 residues in the CDR3. V lost 7 bases to trimming and J lost 3 bases, with 12 bases between them. In DNA form, the CDR3 reads TGTGCCAGTACCCCCCAGATCGACACTGAAGCTTTCTTT. Its translation is CASTPQIDTEAFF.

The table lists this clone with a few counts. This chain connects TRBV19 to TRBJ1-2, with TRBD1 matching over 10 bases. The germline V gene has CDR1 LNHDA and CDR2 SQIVND (reference sequence). J gave up 7 bases and V 4 bases, and 3 bases lay outside the gene matches. The CDR3 length is 13 residues. CDR3 sequence: CASSTGDRGGYTF. The CDR3 bases are TGTGCCAGTAGTACAGGGGACAGGGGTGGCTACACCTTC. Complete variable domain (other parts from reference TRBV19 and TRBJ1-2): DGGITQSPKYLFRKEGQNVTLSCEQNLNHDAMYWYRQDPGQGLRLIYYSQIVNDFQKGDIAEGYSVSREKKESFPLTVTSAQKNPTAFYLCASSTGDRGGYTFGSGTRLTVV.

The chain has TRBV10-3 and TRBJ1-3; D is uncertain. Germline CDR1 and CDR2: ENHRY and SYGVKD. The length of the CDR3 is 12 residues. V was shortened by 10 bases and J by 4 bases, with 11 bases between the two germline ends. CDR3 DNA sequence: TGTGCCACACAGAGTGACGGAAACACCATATATTTT. Its protein is CATQSDGNTIYF.

V usage is TRBV6-1 and J usage is TRBJ2-7; 12 bases map to TRBD2. The germline V gene has CDR1 MNHNS and CDR2 SASEGT. The CDR3 consists of 14 residues. V gave up 6 bases and J gave up 5 bases; unmatched junction bases: 5. CDR3 DNA sequence: TGTGCCAGCAGGCTAGCGGGGGGGCGGAACGAGCAGTACTTC. Protein: CASRLAGGRNEQYF.

This sequence joins TRBV19 and TRBJ1-3; D call uncertain. Trimming shortened V by 6 bases and J by 0 bases, and 6 bases separated the two germline ends. This CDR3 comprises 13 residues. The germline V gene has CDR1 LNHDA and CDR2 SQIVND (reference sequence). The DNA of the CDR3 is TGTGCCAGTAGCGCGTACTCTGGAAACACCATATATTTT. Translating gives CASSAYSGNTIYF.

The chain's CDR3 is CASSVGGTEVQKLFF. The DNA for the CDR3 is TGTGCCAGCAGCGTAGGGGGGACAGAGGTGCAAAAACTGTTTTTT. V is TRBV9 and J is TRBJ1-4; TRBD1 agrees at 7 bases. CDR1 is SGDLS, CDR2 YYNGEE, per germline. J lost 9 bases, V lost 0 bases, and 8 bases had no gene match. The CDR3 is made up of 15 amino acids.

The rearrangement joins TRBV6-5 to TRBJ2-1; 9 nucleotides agree with TRBD2. V gave up 7 bases and J gave up 3 bases; unmatched junction bases: 7. Germline V gene sequence: CDR1 MNHEY, CDR2 SVGAGI. CDR3 length equals 15 residues. The DNA for the CDR3 is TGTGCCAGCAATATGCGGCGGGGGGGCTACAATGAGCAGTTCTTC. This sequence encodes CASNMRRGGYNEQFF.

The count of this clone is one. J is TRBJ1-2 and V is TRBV7-9; D perhaps matches TRBD1 (5 bases). CDR3 length: 13 amino acids. Trimming stripped 10 bases from V and 3 bases from J, with 15 bases between. The germline CDR1 and CDR2 sequences are SEHNR and FQNEAQ (reference sequence). The CDR3 here is CANSEGIDYGYTF. In DNA form, the CDR3 reads TGTGCCAATTCGGAGGGGATCGACTATGGCTACACCTTC. The variable domain in full, completed from reference TRBV7-9 and TRBJ1-2, reads DTGVSQNPRHKITKRGQNVTFRCDPISEHNRLYWYRQTLGQGPEFLTYFQNEAQLEKSRLLSDRFSAERPKGSFSTLEIQRTEQGDSAMYLCANSEGIDYGYTFGSGTRLTVV.

Here the CDR3 reads CASYIAGLNEQFF. CDR3 nucleotide sequence: TGTGCCAGCTACATAGCGGGTTTAAATGAGCAGTTCTTC. The rearrangement joins TRBV6-1 to TRBJ2-1; 7 nucleotides agree with TRBD2. J gave up 7 bases and V 8 bases, and 8 bases lay outside the gene matches. Germline-derived CDR1 and CDR2 are MNHNS and SASEGT. This CDR3 comprises 13 residues.

The chain is built from TRBV5-4 and TRBJ2-1; 8 positions match TRBD1. V gave up 4 bases and J gave up 5 bases; unmatched junction bases: 5. From germline, CDR1 is SGHNT and CDR2 YYREEE (reference sequence). This CDR3 is 14 amino acids long. The CDR3 DNA reads TGTGCCAGCAGCCCGGGACAGGCGAACAATGAGCAGTTCTTC. Translation gives CASSPGQANNEQFF. The full variable domain, in which reference TRBV5-4 and TRBJ2-1 provide the parts outside the CDR3, is ETGVTQSPTHLIKTRGQQVTLRCSSQSGHNTVSWYQQALGQGPQFIFQYYREEENGRGNFPPRFSGLQFPNYSSELNVNALELDDSALYLCASSPGQANNEQFFGPGTRLTVL.

In DNA, the CDR3 is TGTGCCAGCAGTGAATCGGCAGGGGCTTGGGGCTACACCTTC. Translation gives CASSESAGAWGYTF. The rearrangement uses TRBV6-5 and TRBJ1-2; the D gene is possibly TRBD1 (6 bases). CDR3 size: 14 residues. V gave up 5 bases and J gave up 8 bases, with 18 bases separating them. Germline V gives CDR1 MNHEY, CDR2 SVGAGI.